This TCR beta chain was obtained from a study of T cell repertoires in cytomegalovirus infection. Whole-study context: Peptides in the study included HLA-C-restricted and HLA-B-restricted CMV epitopes. Study results and caveats: Totalled public TCR beta family frequency picked out people who carried CMV plus the relevant HLA.

V lost 3 bases and J lost 0; bases outside the gene matches: 5. CDR1 and CDR2 (germline): SGHNT, YENEEA. The CDR3 has 15 amino acids. This clonotype was seen only a few times. The antigen is undetermined. TCRdb processed the reads anew with MiXCR; each CDR3 protein has one entry. This sample has some 700,000 distinct CDR3 sequences, with around 30% found just once. Sample: cultured PBMCs, taken from culture after CMV antigen stimulation. The chain carries TRBV11-3 and TRBJ2-7; TRBD2 agrees at 7 bases. The sequence came from a human donor in good health (CMV status not recorded). Some clones in this sample may be carry-over from other donors' samples. CDR3 in amino acids: CASSLGGDPSYEQYF. The CDR3 DNA is TGTGCCAGCAGCTTGGGGGGGGACCCCTCCTACGAGCAGTACTTC.